This T cell receptor beta chain derives from a study of vaccination effects on CD4 cells after COVID-19. On the study more broadly: Each participant received a vaccine that was either BNT162b2 or mRNA-1273, given as two doses.

TCRdb keeps only in-frame clones here, not all; method: immunoSEQ multiplex PCR. The table records roughly 41,000 clones, 66% of them present only once. Under the ViraFEST assay, PBMC were stimulated with viral peptide pools so that antigen-specific CD4+ T cells expanded. Sequencing was performed afterwards. Following a roughly 9-day culture, CD4+ T cells were purified. Vaccine recipients, nucleocapsid antibody negative, had no prior SARS-CoV-2 infection. For each well, 1.9 million or so PBMC were cultured with 8 to 10 IU/ml IL-2 and 9.5 to 10 ug/ml peptides. Cultures received IL-2 medium that replaced half the medium on days 3 and 7. This clone was picked up one time. The target antigen is unknown. CDR1 is KGHSH, CDR2 LQKENI, per germline. V shed 4 bases and J shed 5 bases, with 12 bases lying between them. This CDR3 spans 14 amino acids.

This sequence joins TRBV18 and TRBJ1-5; possibly TRBD1 for D (6 bases). This clonotype was sampled from a human donor who received a COVID-19 vaccine. Sample: CD4+ T cells from PBMCs cultured with HCoV-OC43 spike peptides, taken before COVID-19 vaccination. The subset denotes: HCoV-OC43 spike overlapping peptide pool stimulation. CDR3 loop: CASSLVRGDQPQHF. Written as DNA, the CDR3 is TGTGCCAGCTCACTTGTTAGGGGGGATCAGCCCCAGCATTTT.